One sample yielded the 29 T cell receptor beta chains listed below, sequenced in a study of cytomegalovirus exposure and HLA in healthy donors. Vbeta (60) and Jbeta (13) primers were used in the PCR. Data came from immunoSEQ multiplex PCR; TCRdb stores just in-frame clones and leaves some out. This sample has fewer than 95,000 clones, with more than 70% found just once. Sequencing input: PBMCs. These receptors were taken from a man aged 18 to 29 in good health and CMV-seronegative.

This chain joins TRBV6-5 and TRBJ2-5, with TRBD2 matching over 8 bases. Germline V gene lookup returns CDR1 MNHEY and CDR2 SVGAGI. V shed 0 bases, J shed 11 bases, and the junction held 14 bases outside the gene matches. This CDR3 is 16 amino acids long. CDR3 loop: CASSYSRGGGTSGQYF. DNA of the CDR3: TGTGCCAGCAGTTACTCCCGGGGGGGCGGGACGAGTGGTCAGTACTTC.

The rearrangement links TRBV6-1 to TRBJ1-2; 7 bases align to TRBD1. The germline CDR1 and CDR2 sequences are MNHNS and SASEGT. V trimming: 1 base; J trimming: 4 bases; junction bases outside the gene matches: 9. The CDR3 loop spans 16 amino acids. For the CDR3, the DNA is TGTGCCAGCAGTGAAGGGCCAGGGGGACCGATCTATGGCTACACCTTC. Translation gives CASSEGPGGPIYGYTF.

The chain is built from TRBV2 and TRBJ2-3, with 8 bases matching TRBD2. CDR1 and CDR2 from the germline V gene are SNHLY and FYNNEI. Trimming cost V 6 bases and J 1 base; bases outside gene matches: 3. The CDR3 loop spans 14 amino acids. CDR3 sequence: CASRSGGGTDTQYF. CDR3 DNA sequence: TGTGCCAGCAGGAGCGGGGGCGGCACAGATACGCAGTATTTT.

This rearrangement joins TRBV28 to TRBJ1-2; 8 bases map to TRBD1. The CDR3 covers 12 residues. Germline V CDR1 and CDR2: MDHEN, SYDVKM. Trimming cost V 7 bases and J 8 bases; bases outside gene matches: 6. The CDR3 region has the DNA TGTGCCAGCACGGACAGGGCTGACGGCTACACCTTC. Amino acid sequence: CASTDRADGYTF.

The chain uses TRBV25-1 and TRBJ1-2; D remains unclear. Germline CDR1 is MGHDK and CDR2 is SYGVNS. The V end lost 1 base, the J end lost 5 bases, and 14 bases lay between the germline ends. The CDR3 covers 15 residues. The CDR3 DNA follows: TGTGCCAGCAGTGAATTCAGGAATGGAAAGTATGGCTACACCTTC. Its protein product is CASSEFRNGKYGYTF.

This clone was observed a handful of times. The V gene is TRBV6-1, the J gene TRBJ2-1; TRBD1 matches 7 bases. The V segment lost 6 bases and the J segment 4 bases; nucleotides outside the gene matches: 3. The CDR3 contains 13 residues. CDR1 MNHNS and CDR2 SASEGT come from the germline V gene. As DNA, the CDR3 is TGTGCCAGCAGACGACAGGGTTACAATGAGCAGTTCTTC. It yields the protein CASRRQGYNEQFF.

The rearrangement uses TRBV11-2 and TRBJ1-3; weak D call: TRBD1 (5 bases). There are 13 residues in the CDR3. From germline, CDR1 is SGHAT and CDR2 FQNNGV. With 8 bases removed from V and 0 bases from J, the gap between germline ends came to 8 bases. The CDR3 here is CASEGVSGNTIYF. In DNA, the CDR3 is TGTGCCAGCGAAGGGGTCTCTGGAAACACCATATATTTT. Variable domain in full (rest from reference TRBV11-2 and TRBJ1-3): EAGVAQSPRYKIIEKRQSVAFWCNPISGHATLYWYQQILGQGPKLLIQFQNNGVVDDSQLPKDRFSAERLKGVDSTLKIQPAKLEDSAVYLCASEGVSGNTIYFGEGSWLTVV.

The CDR3 DNA follows: TGTGCCAGCAGCTTGTCTGCGGGGGCGACTGGAAACACCATATATTTT. This codes for CASSLSAGATGNTIYF. This chain connects TRBV5-4 to TRBJ1-3, with D tentatively TRBD1 (6 bases). V dropped 1 base and J dropped 2 bases, with 13 bases sitting between them. The germline V gene encodes CDR1 SGHNT and CDR2 YYREEE (reference sequence). This CDR3 has 16 amino acids. Full variable domain (missing parts from reference TRBV5-4 and TRBJ1-3): ETGVTQSPTHLIKTRGQQVTLRCSSQSGHNTVSWYQQALGQGPQFIFQYYREEENGRGNFPPRFSGLQFPNYSSELNVNALELDDSALYLCASSLSAGATGNTIYFGEGSWLTVV.

The chain couples TRBV27 to TRBJ1-5; D gene ambiguous. Trimming shortened V by 4 bases and J by 4 bases, and 8 bases separated the two germline ends. Germline V gene lookup returns CDR1 MNHEY and CDR2 SMNVEV (reference sequence). The CDR3 consists of 13 residues. The DNA for the CDR3 is TGTGCCAGCAGTTCCCCAGGTAATCAGCCCCAGCATTTT. Amino acid sequence: CASSSPGNQPQHF.

The CDR3 DNA sequence: TGTGCCAGTATGAGGACAACTCAATGGGGTTCACCCCTCCACTTT. This codes for CASMRTTQWGSPLHF. V gene TRBV19 combines with J gene TRBJ1-6; a weak D match, TRBD1 (5 bases). Germline CDR1 reads LNHDA; CDR2 reads SQIVND (reference sequence). V lost 7 bases and J lost 9, with 19 bases in between. The CDR3 has 15 residues.

The rearrangement uses TRBV12-5 and TRBJ1-1; 7 bases agree with TRBD1. Losses at the gene ends were 5 bases for V and 2 bases for J; bases not matched to a gene: 5. Germline V gene sequence: CDR1 LGHNT, CDR2 FRNRAP. The CDR3 covers 14 residues. The CDR3, as DNA: TGTGCTAGTGGTATATGGACAGGCAACACTGAAGCTTTCTTT. Its protein product is CASGIWTGNTEAFF.

This clone was recorded only once. The chain joins TRBV19 to TRBJ1-5; 7 bases are a match to TRBD1. Germline values: CDR1 LNHDA, CDR2 SQIVND (reference sequence). V shed 3 bases and J 0 bases; nucleotides not matched to a gene: 5. The CDR3 runs to 16 residues. Written as DNA, the CDR3 is TGTGCCAGTAGTATTCAGGGGACAGCTAGCAATCAGCCCCAGCATTTT. Translation: CASSIQGTASNQPQHF.

The chain links TRBV4-1 to TRBJ1-1; 8 bases align to TRBD1. This CDR3 is built from 14 residues. Germline lookup yields CDR1 MGHRA and CDR2 YSYEKL. V trimming: 4 bases; J trimming: 3 bases; junction bases outside the gene matches: 4. The CDR3 DNA is TGCGCCAGCAGCCCGGACAGGGCGGACACTGAAGCTTTCTTT. Protein: CASSPDRADTEAFF.

Only a few counts were recorded for this clone. The rearrangement joins TRBV18 to TRBJ2-7; perhaps TRBD1 as D (5 bases). With 3 bases removed from V and 4 bases from J, the gap between germline ends came to 10 bases. CDR3 size: 13 residues. The germline V gene has CDR1 KGHSH and CDR2 LQKENI. CDR3 bases: TGTGCCAGCTCACCTCAAGGGGTTTACGAGCAGTACTTC. It translates to CASSPQGVYEQYF.

This chain connects TRBV30 to TRBJ1-1, with 7 bases matching TRBD1. The CDR3 has 13 residues. Trimming took 3 bases from V and 1 from J; bases not matched to a gene: 2. Germline V gene data show CDR1 as GTSNPN and CDR2 as SVGIG (reference sequence). CDR3 DNA: TGTGCCTGGAGACACAGGGGGAACACTGAAGCTTTCTTT. This translates into CAWRHRGNTEAFF. Based on the CDR3 plus reference TRBV30 and TRBJ1-1, the full variable domain is SQTIHQWPATLVQPVGSPLSLECTVEGTSNPNLYWYRQAAGRGLQLLFYSVGIGQISSEVPQNLSASRPQDRQFILSSKKLLLSDSGFYLCAWRHRGNTEAFFGQGTRLTVV.

The chain joins TRBV15 to TRBJ1-3, with D unclear. V gave up 5 bases and J gave up 4 bases, with 15 bases separating them. The CDR3 length is 15 residues. Germline CDR1 and CDR2: LNHNV and YYDKDF (reference sequence). The CDR3 is CATSSGNLRGNTIYF. The CDR3 nucleotides are TGTGCCACCAGCTCCGGGAATCTCAGGGGAAACACCATATATTTT. The full variable domain, with the rest looked up from reference TRBV15 and TRBJ1-3, is DAMVIQNPRYQVTQFGKPVTLSCSQTLNHNVMYWYQQKSSQAPKLLFHYYDKDFNNEADTPDNFQSRRPNTSFCFLDIRSPGLGDTAMYLCATSSGNLRGNTIYFGEGSWLTVV.

V usage is TRBV9 and J usage is TRBJ2-1; TRBD2 agrees at 10 bases. This CDR3 has 16 residues. J lost 3 bases, V lost 1 base, and 4 bases had no gene match. Germline V gene sequence: CDR1 SGDLS, CDR2 YYNGEE. The CDR3 region has the DNA TGTGCCAGCAGCGTATCCCTAGCGGGGGACTACAATGAGCAGTTCTTC. As protein: CASSVSLAGDYNEQFF.

This chain connects TRBV11-2 to TRBJ2-7; 7 nucleotides agree with TRBD2. The V gene end was trimmed by 5 bases and the J gene end by 2 bases; junction bases not matched to a gene: 9. This CDR3 region has 15 residues. Looked up from germline, CDR1 is SGHAT and CDR2 is FQNNGV. CDR3 protein: CASSLWTSWPYEQYF. As DNA, the CDR3 is TGTGCCAGCAGCCTCTGGACTAGTTGGCCCTACGAGCAGTACTTC. Full variable domain (missing parts from reference TRBV11-2 and TRBJ2-7): EAGVAQSPRYKIIEKRQSVAFWCNPISGHATLYWYQQILGQGPKLLIQFQNNGVVDDSQLPKDRFSAERLKGVDSTLKIQPAKLEDSAVYLCASSLWTSWPYEQYFGPGTRLTVT.

The V and J genes are TRBV4-1 and TRBJ1-4; 11 bases are a match to TRBD1. This CDR3 is built from 17 residues. The V gene's germline CDR1 is MGHRA and CDR2 YSYEKL. V lost 3 bases, J lost 8 bases, and 11 bases stayed unmatched. The CDR3 loop reads CASSHGRRDRGREKLFF. DNA of the CDR3: TGCGCCAGCAGCCACGGTCGTCGGGACAGGGGGAGGGAAAAACTGTTTTTT.

As for this clone: An end of the junction differs from the germline gene, which may be a read error. The chain links TRBV29-1 to TRBJ1-2; D may be TRBD1 (6 bases). The germline CDR1 and CDR2 sequences are SQVTM and ANQGSEA. The CDR3 is 14 amino acids. The CDR3 region is CSVRTASINHGYTF. For the CDR3, the DNA is TGCAGCGTCCGGACAGCTTCGATTAACCATGGCTACACCTTC.

This clone was recorded a few times. The chain is built from TRBV29-1 and TRBJ1-2; 9 bases fit TRBD1. V trimming: 6 bases; J trimming: 4 bases; junction bases outside the gene matches: 6. The CDR3 covers 13 residues. Germline CDR1 reads SQVTM; CDR2 reads ANQGSEA. CDR3 residues: CSVADRGGYGYTF. CDR3 nucleotide sequence: TGCAGCGTCGCGGACAGGGGAGGCTATGGCTACACCTTC. Combining the CDR3 with reference TRBV29-1 and TRBJ1-2 gives the whole variable domain SAVISQKPSRDICQRGTSLTIQCQVDSQVTMMFWYRQQPGQSLTLIATANQGSEATYESGFVIDKFPISRPNLTFSTLTVSNMSPEDSSIYLCSVADRGGYGYTFGSGTRLTVV.

The rearrangement uses TRBV9 and TRBJ2-3; TRBD1 might be the D (5 bases). V was cut by 1 base and J by 3 bases, with 9 bases left in between. This CDR3 has 14 residues. The V gene's germline CDR1 is SGDLS and CDR2 YYNGEE. As DNA, the CDR3 is TGTGCCAGCAGCGTATCAGGGTGGACAGATACGCAGTATTTT. Amino acid sequence: CASSVSGWTDTQYF.

This sequence joins TRBV5-5 and TRBJ1-2, with TRBD1 identical over 8 bases. The CDR3 loop spans 18 amino acids. CDR1 is SGHKS, CDR2 YYEKEE, per germline (reference sequence). V was clipped by 1 base and J by 0 bases; unmatched bases: 11. CDR3 sequence reads: CASSLYGQGPDSNYGYTF. CDR3 coding DNA: TGTGCCAGCAGCTTGTACGGACAGGGACCCGACTCTAACTATGGCTACACCTTC.

V gene TRBV6-5 combines with J gene TRBJ2-1, with 7 positions matching TRBD1. CDR1 is MNHEY, CDR2 SVGAGI, per germline. This CDR3 is built from 13 residues. V lost 2 bases and J lost 10; bases outside the gene matches: 5. CDR3 amino acids: CASSYGKGGEQFF. The CDR3 nucleotides read TGTGCCAGCAGTTACGGTAAAGGGGGCGAGCAGTTCTTC.

As for this clone: Other DNA sequences within the sample encode an identical CDR3. The J gene is TRBJ1-1, the V gene TRBV5-1; tentative D call: TRBD1 (6 bases). The CDR3 is made up of 15 amino acids. The V end lost 4 bases, the J end lost 2 bases, and 15 bases lay between the germline ends. Germline CDR1 and CDR2: SGHRS and YFSETQ. The DNA of the CDR3 is TGCGCCAGCAGCCCTGAGGGACACCCTAACACTGAAGCTTTCTTT. Translated: CASSPEGHPNTEAFF.

This clone was observed a handful of times. This rearrangement joins TRBV29-1 to TRBJ2-2; TRBD1 might be the D (5 bases). Germline V gives CDR1 SQVTM, CDR2 ANQGSEA. The CDR3 has 11 residues. V lost 5 bases to trimming and J lost 5 bases, with 6 bases between them. Written as DNA, the CDR3 is TGCAGCGTTCGGACAACCGGGGAGCTGTTTTTT. Its translation is CSVRTTGELFF.

The chain carries TRBV5-1 and TRBJ2-1; the match to TRBD1 covers 7 bases. Germline CDR1 SGHRS, CDR2 YFSETQ. This CDR3 comprises 15 residues. Trimming took 6 bases from V and 2 from J; bases not matched to a gene: 8. This CDR3 is CASTPTGPTYNEQFF. The CDR3 DNA reads TGCGCCAGCACCCCGACAGGGCCTACCTACAATGAGCAGTTCTTC.

The V and J genes are TRBV5-4 and TRBJ2-1; TRBD1 aligns across 7 bases. CDR1 is SGHNT, CDR2 YYREEE, per germline (reference sequence). V lost 4 bases and J lost 8; bases outside the gene matches: 15. The length of the CDR3 is 16 residues. The CDR3 is CASSPLTGVGVDEQFF. The CDR3, as DNA: TGTGCCAGCAGCCCATTAACAGGGGTGGGGGTGGATGAGCAGTTCTTC.

The chain couples TRBV6-5 to TRBJ2-1, with D possibly being TRBD2 (6 bases). Germline V lookup: CDR1 MNHEY, CDR2 SVGAGI. CDR3 length: 14 amino acids. V lost 11 bases, J lost 2 bases, and 16 bases lay in between. DNA of the CDR3: TGTGCCTCTATGGCGGGGTCGGCCTACAATGAGCAGTTCTTC. It encodes CASMAGSAYNEQFF.